The 6 T cell receptor beta chains in this list originate from one sample, sequenced in a study of T cell changes during pregnancy in multiple sclerosis. Using immunoSEQ multiplex PCR, the repertoire was profiled, and TCRdb retains in-frame clones only, with some absent. The table lists under 90,000 clones, approximately 95% of them singletons. The sample here was peripheral blood, taken in the second trimester of pregnancy. The receptors originated from a female donor in good health, enrolled as a control in a pregnancy study.

The chain has TRBV28 and TRBJ2-2; unclear D gene. The CDR3 has 15 residues. Germline V gene sequence: CDR1 MDHEN, CDR2 SYDVKM. V dropped 3 bases and J dropped 0 bases, with 8 bases sitting between them. The CDR3 reads CASSFPQANTGELFF. CDR3 coding DNA: TGTGCCAGCAGTTTTCCCCAGGCGAACACCGGGGAGCTGTTTTTT.

Details on this clone: A far larger clone differs by one base, so this is likely a read error. This specimen includes other DNA sequences encoding the same CDR3. The chain links TRBV2 to TRBJ1-2; 7 bases map to TRBD1. CDR1 is SNHLY, CDR2 FYNNEI, per germline. This CDR3 comprises 14 residues. The CDR3 loop reads CASGETGSHYGYTF. DNA for the CDR3: TGCGCCAGCGGAGAGACAGGGTCTCACTATGGCTACACCTTC.

The V call is TRBV7-6, the J call TRBJ2-7, with TRBD1 matching 7 bases. After removal of 5 bases from V and 4 bases from J, the junction contained 11 bases not matched to a gene. This CDR3 is built from 15 residues. Germline lookup yields CDR1 SGHVS and CDR2 FNYEAQ. The CDR3 coding sequence is TGTGCCAGCAGCGAACACCGGGACAGAGCATACGAGCAGTACTTC. Translated: CASSEHRDRAYEQYF.

This clone showed up just once. V usage is TRBV6-6 and J usage is TRBJ1-4; D possibly corresponds to TRBD1 (6 bases). The V gene lost 2 bases and the J gene lost 5 bases, with 15 bases spanning the gap. CDR1 MNHNY and CDR2 SVGAGI come from the germline V gene (reference sequence). The CDR3 spans 16 residues. The CDR3 bases are TGTGCCAGCAGTTACACCTCCGGACAGATAAATGAAAAACTGTTTTTT. As protein: CASSYTSGQINEKLFF.

The chain carries TRBV28 and TRBJ2-7; 9 bases agree with TRBD2. This CDR3 is built from 16 residues. V was clipped by 5 bases and J by 6 bases; unmatched bases: 14. The germline gives CDR1 MDHEN, CDR2 SYDVKM. CDR3 in DNA: TGTGCCAGCAGTGGAGCGCGGGAGGGTCACCTGGGCGAGCAGTACTTC. This gives the protein CASSGAREGHLGEQYF. The full variable domain, with the rest looked up from reference TRBV28 and TRBJ2-7, is DVKVTQSSRYLVKRTGEKVFLECVQDMDHENMFWYRQDPGLGLRLIYFSYDVKMKEKGDIPEGYSVSREKKERFSLILESASTNQTSMYLCASSGAREGHLGEQYFGPGTRLTVT.

The chain employs TRBV4-2 and TRBJ2-3; TRBD2 might be the D (5 bases). This CDR3 has 17 residues. CDR1 is LGHNA, CDR2 YNFKEQ, per germline. Trimming removed 4 bases from V and 4 bases from J, with 21 bases in between. CDR3 DNA sequence: TGTGCCAGCAGCCGGCCTACGAGGAGGAGACGCGCAGATACGCAGTATTTT. It is translated as CASSRPTRRRRADTQYF.